This TCR beta chain was sequenced during a study of blood T cell repertoires in COVID-19. At the level of the study: Samples of COVID-19 (acute and convalescent) were obtained from the United States, Italy and Spain.

CDR1 and CDR2 (germline): LGHDT, YNNKEL (reference sequence). V shed 6 bases and J shed 2 bases, with 7 bases lying between them. This CDR3 comprises 12 residues. The method was immunoSEQ multiplex PCR; TCRdb's version includes in-frame clones alone and lacks a portion of them. The sample has around 250,000 clones, around 89% seen once; the top ten hold 2.1%. Source material: peripheral blood. This TCR came from an older woman with COVID-19, enrolled during active disease. The chain uses TRBV3-1 (or the pseudogene TRBV3-2) and TRBJ1-2; the D gene is possibly TRBD1 (5 bases). CDR3 in amino acids: CASSNRNYGYTF. Here the CDR3 DNA reads TGTGCCAGCAGTAACAGGAACTATGGCTACACCTTC.